This TCR beta chain was captured by sequencing in a study of blood T cells in healthy people across ages. Study-level information: About one barcoded beta molecule per two T cells was the capture yield of template switching. Study-wide results and caveats: Fewer expanded clones and more diversity marked long-lived versus aged donors.

The second PCR ran about 6 to 12 cycles with a sample-barcoded 5' primer and J-beta primers. Each CDR3 protein gets one entry after TCRdb re-called the 5' RACE reads with MiXCR. The sample consists of approximately 700,000 distinct CDR3 sequences, 32% of them appearing once. Many counts were recorded for this clonotype. The antigen is undetermined. The sequenced material came from blood. This sequence originates from an elderly woman in good health.

The CDR3 DNA reads as TGTGCCAGCAGTTACCGTAGCAGGGGAAGCTCCTACAATGAGCAGTTCTTC. This translates into CASSYRSRGSSYNEQFF. The chain uses TRBV6-2 or TRBV6-3 and TRBJ2-1, with D tentatively TRBD1 (6 bases). The CDR3 totals 17 residues. The germline gives CDR1 MNHEY, CDR2 SVGEGT. Trimming left V 2 bases short and J 0 bases short, with 14 bases between.